This T cell receptor (beta chain) was identified in a study of molecular identifiers for immune sequencing clone quantification. This clonotype has only a few counts. Its antigen is as yet unknown. General study findings and limits: Detectable among about a million naive cells, according to reports, was Jurkat TCR RNA spiked in from one cell.

The germline V gene has CDR1 MNHEY and CDR2 SMNVEV (reference sequence). The ends were cut back, 3 bases at V and 0 bases at J, with 12 bases in the middle. The CDR3 length is 15 residues. MiXCR was run by TCRdb on the PCR reads, yielding one entry per CDR3 protein. The sample consists of just under 650,000 distinct CDR3 sequences, about 20% of them appearing once. This TCR was recovered from a human donor in good health. Some libraries in this study had Jurkat cell RNA spiked in. Sequenced material: naive CD8+ T cells from blood, with Jurkat cell RNA spiked in. The subset is: FACS-sorted CD8+CD4-CCR7+CD45RA+ naive T cells. The chain carries TRBV27 and TRBJ2-7; TRBD1 might be the D (6 bases). CDR3 sequence: CASSFSTGYSYEQYF. The DNA for the CDR3 is TGTGCCAGCAGTTTCTCGACAGGCTACTCCTACGAGCAGTACTTC.